The present T cell receptor (beta chain) was sequenced within a study of T-cell reconstitution after alpha-beta-depleted transplantation in children. Findings and limits, study-wide: Several hundred expanded graft clones reportedly supplied alpha-beta T cells about two months after transplant. It was newly produced T cells that mostly accounted for T-cell counts and diversity one year after transplant. At day 60, the high TCRbeta diversity found in some patients originated from recipient T cells and thymic progenitors that had survived.

The TCRbeta library was prepared with unique molecular identifiers. TCRdb passed the PCR reads through MiXCR, listing each CDR3 protein once. This sample has about 420,000 distinct CDR3 sequences; 15% to 20% occur once, and the top ten carry roughly 29%. For this clonotype: The target antigen is unknown.

CDR3 length: 16 residues. Germline V gene lookup returns CDR1 SGDLS and CDR2 YYNGEE. The V and J ends lost 2 bases and 3 bases respectively, with 16 bases between them. The source of this sequence is a boy under two years old who had a stem cell transplant for Wiskott-Aldrich syndrome, so the T cells may come from the graft donor. The chain uses TRBV9 and TRBJ2-3; tentatively, D is TRBD1 or TRBD2 (5 bases each). The starting material was PBMCs, mostly from graft donor cells, obtained 360 days after TCRalphabeta/CD19-depleted stem cell transplant. The CDR3 DNA reads TGTGCCAGCAGCGTCGCCGGGACCTCGGGGACAGATACGCAGTATTTT. Its translation is CASSVAGTSGTDTQYF.